The rows below give T cell receptor beta chains drawn from one sample of a study of blood T cell repertoires in COVID-19. The assay was immunoSEQ multiplex PCR, and TCRdb's table has in-frame clones only and misses some. The table has about 420,000 clones, about 90% seen once. The specimen sequenced was peripheral blood. The receptors stem from a man aged 18 to 29 with COVID-19, enrolled during active disease. Each CDR3 is given without its conserved first and last residue.

v_call,cdr3_aa
TRBV4-2,ASSQASGTSVETQY
TRBV7-2,ASSLAPSYGYT
TRBV3-1/TRBV3-2,ASSQEYGPSYEQY
TRBV11-3,ASSSFTGSGETQY
TRBV13,ASSLDYQGEQF
TRBV7-9,ASTLFSGKFAGELF
TRBV5-5,ASSLGGQGNTIY
TRBV7-9,ASTFGGSTDTQY
TRBV12-3/TRBV12-4,ASSFGGTGGYT
TRBV19,ASSMEWWGGAF
TRBV5-4,ASSRGGGDTDTQY
TRBV2,ASSELQGGGETQY
TRBV11-3,ASSPVGSGSYNEQF
TRBV27,ASSLLRDRAEKLF
TRBV9,ASSPRDTNEQF
TRBV21-1,ASSKEIRRAHEQY
TRBV4-2,ASSPYRGQGHGYT
TRBV6-1,ASSEDVRRYT
TRBV11-3,ASSFPGLGYEQY
TRBV6-6,ASTPGGTNNEQF
TRBV3-1/TRBV3-2,ASGTTSGTGELF
TRBV19,ATITGTRGTGELF
TRBV6-5,ASSYGYGAYEQY
TRBV11-2,ASSRSDSSYEQY
TRBV11-2,ASSLKLTLEAYNEQF
TRBV19,ASSRTSGSSSDTQY
TRBV5-1,ASSTLGLAETDTQY
TRBV7-8,ASSSYGRPRGRSYNEQF
TRBV2,ASKPAGQLGEQY
TRBV6-5,ASSHSRALADTQY
TRBV28,ASSLLAGGYSYEQY
TRBV6-4,ASSDSTSGSRRQY
TRBV18,ASSPLTQGYNEQF
TRBV27,ASSLALTGVETQY
TRBV2,ASRLSGKETQY
TRBV13,ASRPGQGERFAYNEQF
TRBV11-1,ASSLAGPETQY
TRBV7-2,ASSLGGGNNQPQH
TRBV27,ASSLSGGFAKNIQY
TRBV27,ASRGAYQETQY
TRBV4-1,ASSQRRQANTGELF
TRBV5-4,ASSLANEQF
TRBV18,ASSPLGGRSKTGELF
TRBV19,ASSGAAETQY
TRBV7-6,ASSLGQGTSYEQY
TRBV10-2,ASTVGGEQF
TRBV3-1/TRBV3-2,ASSQGTGGTDTQY
TRBV19,ASSIDLGRMGELF
TRBV7-6,ASSPVGENTEAF
TRBV6-5,ASSTPGQGIVGYT
TRBV13,ASSPGLAREQY
TRBV19,ASSIVGGGPYNEQF